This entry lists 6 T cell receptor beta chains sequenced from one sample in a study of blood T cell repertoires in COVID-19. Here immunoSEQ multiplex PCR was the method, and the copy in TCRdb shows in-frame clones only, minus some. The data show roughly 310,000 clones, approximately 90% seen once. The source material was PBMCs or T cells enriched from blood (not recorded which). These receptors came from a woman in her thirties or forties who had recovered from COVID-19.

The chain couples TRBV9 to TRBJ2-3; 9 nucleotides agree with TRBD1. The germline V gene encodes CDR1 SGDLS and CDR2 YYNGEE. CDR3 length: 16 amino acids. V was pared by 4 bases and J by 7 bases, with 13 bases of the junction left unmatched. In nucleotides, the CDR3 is TGTGCCAGCAGCCCTCGGACAGGGGAAAGGACAAATACGCAGTATTTT. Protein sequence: CASSPRTGERTNTQYF.

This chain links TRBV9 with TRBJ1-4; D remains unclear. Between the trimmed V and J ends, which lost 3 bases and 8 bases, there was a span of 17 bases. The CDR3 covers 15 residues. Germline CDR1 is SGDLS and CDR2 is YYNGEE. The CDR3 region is CASSEDAGSKEKLFF. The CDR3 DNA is TGTGCCAGCAGCGAGGATGCCGGGAGCAAGGAAAAACTGTTTTTT.

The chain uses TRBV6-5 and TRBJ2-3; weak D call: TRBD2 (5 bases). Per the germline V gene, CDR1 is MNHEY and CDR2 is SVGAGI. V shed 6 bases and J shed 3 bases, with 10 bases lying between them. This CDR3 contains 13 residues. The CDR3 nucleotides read TGTGCCAGCAGCCCCCCGGGAACAGATACGCAGTATTTT. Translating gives CASSPPGTDTQYF.

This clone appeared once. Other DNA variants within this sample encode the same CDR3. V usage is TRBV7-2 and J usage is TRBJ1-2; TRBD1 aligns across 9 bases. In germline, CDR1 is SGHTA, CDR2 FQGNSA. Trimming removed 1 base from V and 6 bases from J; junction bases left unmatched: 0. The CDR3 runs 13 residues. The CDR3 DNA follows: TGTGCCAGCAGCTTAGGGACAGGGGATGGCTACACCTTC. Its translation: CASSLGTGDGYTF.

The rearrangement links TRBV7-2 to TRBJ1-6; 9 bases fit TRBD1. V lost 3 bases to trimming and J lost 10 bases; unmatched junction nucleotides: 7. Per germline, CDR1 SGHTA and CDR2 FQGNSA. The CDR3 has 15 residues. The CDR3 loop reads CASSLGQGGLSPLHF. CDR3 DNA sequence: TGTGCCAGCAGCTTGGGACAGGGAGGTTTATCACCCCTCCACTTT.

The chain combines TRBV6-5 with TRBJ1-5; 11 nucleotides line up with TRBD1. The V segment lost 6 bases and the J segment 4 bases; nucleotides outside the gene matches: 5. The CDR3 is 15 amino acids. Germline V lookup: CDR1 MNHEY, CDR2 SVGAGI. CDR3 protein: CASRLGQGVNQPQHF. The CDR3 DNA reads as TGTGCCAGCAGATTGGGACAGGGGGTTAATCAGCCCCAGCATTTT.